The clone carrying this TCR beta chain was seen once. The data were obtained in a study of control samples from healthy donors and cancer patients. Sequencing was performed with immunoSEQ multiplex PCR; in TCRdb, only in-frame clones are kept and a portion is missing. The table includes some 96,000 clones, approximately 84% detected once. CDR1 SGHRS and CDR2 YFSETQ come from the germline V gene. J was trimmed by 1 base and V by 0 bases; bases with no gene match: 5. This CDR3 spans 17 amino acids. Sequencing was performed on blood. This chain joins TRBV5-1 and TRBJ2-3; 10 bases align to TRBD2. The clonotype comes from a woman in her forties or fifties in good health. This CDR3 reads CASSLAPSGGGTDTQYF. The DNA of the CDR3 is TGCGCCAGCAGCTTGGCCCCTAGCGGGGGCGGCACAGATACGCAGTATTTT.